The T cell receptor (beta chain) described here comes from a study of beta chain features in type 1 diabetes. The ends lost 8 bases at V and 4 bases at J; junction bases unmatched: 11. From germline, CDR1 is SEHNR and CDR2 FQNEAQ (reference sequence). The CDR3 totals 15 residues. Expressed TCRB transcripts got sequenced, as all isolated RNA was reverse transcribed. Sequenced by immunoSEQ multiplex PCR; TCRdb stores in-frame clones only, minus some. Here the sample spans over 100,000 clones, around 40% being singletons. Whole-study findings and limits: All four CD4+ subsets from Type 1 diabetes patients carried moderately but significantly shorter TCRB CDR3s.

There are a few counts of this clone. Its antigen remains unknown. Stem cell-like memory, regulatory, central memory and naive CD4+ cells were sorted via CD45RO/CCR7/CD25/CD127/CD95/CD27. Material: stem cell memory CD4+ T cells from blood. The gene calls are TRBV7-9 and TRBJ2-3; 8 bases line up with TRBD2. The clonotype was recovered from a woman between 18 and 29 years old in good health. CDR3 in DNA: TGTGCCAGCTCCGGGAGGGGCAGGGATCCAGATACGCAGTATTTT. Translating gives CASSGRGRDPDTQYF.